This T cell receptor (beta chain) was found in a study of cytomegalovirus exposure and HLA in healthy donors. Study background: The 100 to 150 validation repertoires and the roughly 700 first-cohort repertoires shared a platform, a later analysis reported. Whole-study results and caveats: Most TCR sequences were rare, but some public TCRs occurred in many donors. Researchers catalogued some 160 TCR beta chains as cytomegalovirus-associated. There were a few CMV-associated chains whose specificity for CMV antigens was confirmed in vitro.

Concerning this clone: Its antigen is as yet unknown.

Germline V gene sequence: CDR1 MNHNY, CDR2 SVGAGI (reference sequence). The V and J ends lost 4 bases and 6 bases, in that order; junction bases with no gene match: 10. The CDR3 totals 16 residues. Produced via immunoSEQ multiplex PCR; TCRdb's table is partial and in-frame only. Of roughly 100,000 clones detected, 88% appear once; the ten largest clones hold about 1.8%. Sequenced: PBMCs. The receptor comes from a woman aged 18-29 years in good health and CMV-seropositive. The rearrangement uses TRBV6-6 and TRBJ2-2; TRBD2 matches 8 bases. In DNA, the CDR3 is TGTGCCAGCAGTTCCGGGGAAGCGGGGGTTTCCGGGGAGCTGTTTTTT. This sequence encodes CASSSGEAGVSGELFF.